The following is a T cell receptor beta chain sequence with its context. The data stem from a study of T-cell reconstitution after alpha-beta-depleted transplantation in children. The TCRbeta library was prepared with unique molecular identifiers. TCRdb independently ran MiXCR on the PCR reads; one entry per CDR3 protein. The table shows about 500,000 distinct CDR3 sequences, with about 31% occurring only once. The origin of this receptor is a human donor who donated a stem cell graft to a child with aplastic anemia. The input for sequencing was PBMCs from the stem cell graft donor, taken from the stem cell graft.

The CDR3 DNA is TGTGCCAGCAGTTACACAGGCCGGGAAGCTTTCTTT. This translates into CASSYTGREAFF. V gene TRBV6-5 combines with J gene TRBJ1-1; weak D call: TRBD1 (5 bases). The CDR3 totals 12 residues. V was trimmed by 2 bases and J by 8 bases, leaving 9 bases between them. Per the germline V gene, CDR1 is MNHEY and CDR2 is SVGAGI.